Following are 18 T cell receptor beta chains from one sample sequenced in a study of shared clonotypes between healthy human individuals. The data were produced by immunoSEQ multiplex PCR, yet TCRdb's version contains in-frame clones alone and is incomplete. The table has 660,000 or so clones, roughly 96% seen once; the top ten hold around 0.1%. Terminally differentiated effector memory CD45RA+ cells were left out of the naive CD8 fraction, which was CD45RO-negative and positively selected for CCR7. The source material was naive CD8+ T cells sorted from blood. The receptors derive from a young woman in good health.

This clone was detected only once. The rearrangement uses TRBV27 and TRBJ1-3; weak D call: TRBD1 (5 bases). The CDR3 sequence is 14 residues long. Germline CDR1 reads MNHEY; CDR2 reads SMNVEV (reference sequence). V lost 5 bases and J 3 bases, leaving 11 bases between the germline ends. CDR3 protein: CASSTRDGGNTIYF. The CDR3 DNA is TGTGCCAGCAGTACAAGGGACGGTGGAAACACCATATATTTT.

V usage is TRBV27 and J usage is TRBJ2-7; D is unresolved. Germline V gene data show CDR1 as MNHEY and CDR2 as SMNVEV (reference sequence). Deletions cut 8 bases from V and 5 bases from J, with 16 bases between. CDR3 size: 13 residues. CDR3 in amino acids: CASRSGSWDEQYF. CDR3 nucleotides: TGTGCCAGCCGCTCGGGCTCCTGGGACGAGCAGTACTTC.

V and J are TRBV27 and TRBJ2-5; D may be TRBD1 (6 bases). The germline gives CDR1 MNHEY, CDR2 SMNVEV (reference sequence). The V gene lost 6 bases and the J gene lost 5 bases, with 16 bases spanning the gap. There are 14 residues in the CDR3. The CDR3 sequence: CASSPRDKRETQYF. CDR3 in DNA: TGTGCCAGCAGCCCCAGGGACAAAAGGGAGACCCAGTACTTC.

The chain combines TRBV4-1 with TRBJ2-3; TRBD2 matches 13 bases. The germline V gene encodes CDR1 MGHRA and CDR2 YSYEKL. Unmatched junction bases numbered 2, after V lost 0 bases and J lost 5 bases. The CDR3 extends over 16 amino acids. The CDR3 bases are TGCGCCAGCAGCCAAGATGGACTAGCGGGAGTAGATACGCAGTATTTT. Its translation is CASSQDGLAGVDTQYF.

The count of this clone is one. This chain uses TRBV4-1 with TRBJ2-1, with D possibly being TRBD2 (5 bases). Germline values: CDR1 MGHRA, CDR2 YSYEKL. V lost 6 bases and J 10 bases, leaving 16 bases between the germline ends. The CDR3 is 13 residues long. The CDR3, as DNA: TGCGCCAGCAGTGCGGGCTCTAAAGGGGAGCAGTTCTTC. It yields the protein CASSAGSKGEQFF.

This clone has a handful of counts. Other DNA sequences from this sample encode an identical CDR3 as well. CDR3 protein: CSAMDLYEQYF. The CDR3 bases are TGCAGTGCTATGGATCTCTACGAGCAGTACTTC. This chain uses TRBV20-1 with TRBJ2-7, with D uncertain. The CDR3 is 11 amino acids. In germline, CDR1 is DFQATT, CDR2 SNEGSKA (reference sequence). The V end was cut by 4 bases, the J end by 3 bases, with 7 bases between.

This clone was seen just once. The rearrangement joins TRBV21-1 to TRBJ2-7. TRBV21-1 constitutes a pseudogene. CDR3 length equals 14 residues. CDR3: CASSKVTKTYEQYF. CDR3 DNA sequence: TGTGCCAGCAGCAAAGTGACGAAAACCTACGAGCAGTACTTC.

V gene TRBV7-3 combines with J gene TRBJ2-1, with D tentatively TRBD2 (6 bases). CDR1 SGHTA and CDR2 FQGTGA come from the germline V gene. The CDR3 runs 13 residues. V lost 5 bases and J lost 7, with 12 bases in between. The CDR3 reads CASSVDRGNEQFF. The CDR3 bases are TGTGCCAGCAGCGTCGACCGGGGGAATGAGCAGTTCTTC.

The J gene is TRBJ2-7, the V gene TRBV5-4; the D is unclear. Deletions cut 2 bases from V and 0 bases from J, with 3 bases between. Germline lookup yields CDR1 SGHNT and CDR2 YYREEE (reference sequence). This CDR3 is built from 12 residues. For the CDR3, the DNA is TGTGCCAGCAGCTTCCACTCCTACGAGCAGTACTTC. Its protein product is CASSFHSYEQYF.

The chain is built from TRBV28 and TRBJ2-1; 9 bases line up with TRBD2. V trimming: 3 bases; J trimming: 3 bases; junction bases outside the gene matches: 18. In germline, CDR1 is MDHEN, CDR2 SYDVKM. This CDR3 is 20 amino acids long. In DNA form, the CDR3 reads TGTGCCAGCAGTTTTCGGTTCTCTACAGCGGGAGGCCCGGGCTACAATGAGCAGTTCTTC. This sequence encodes CASSFRFSTAGGPGYNEQFF.

CDR3 nucleotide sequence: TGTGCCAGCAGGGAAGCGAGGTACAATGAGCAGTTCTTC. This translates into CASREARYNEQFF. The rearrangement joins TRBV27 to TRBJ2-1; D not resolved. The CDR3 has 13 amino acids. In germline, CDR1 is MNHEY, CDR2 SMNVEV (reference sequence). Trimming removed 6 bases at V and 4 bases at J, with 10 bases between.

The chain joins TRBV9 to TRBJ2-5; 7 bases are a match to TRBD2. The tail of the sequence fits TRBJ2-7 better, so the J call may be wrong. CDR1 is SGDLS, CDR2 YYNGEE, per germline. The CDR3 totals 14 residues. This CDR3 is CASSVGGGPGEQYF. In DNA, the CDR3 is TGTGCCAGCAGCGTGGGGGGAGGGCCCGGCGAGCAGTACTTC.

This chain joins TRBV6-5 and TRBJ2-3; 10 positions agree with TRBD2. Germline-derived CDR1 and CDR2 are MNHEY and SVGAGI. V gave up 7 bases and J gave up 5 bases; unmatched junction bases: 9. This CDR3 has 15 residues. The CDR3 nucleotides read TGTGCCAGCACCAGGACTAGCGGACTGCGAGATACGCAGTATTTT. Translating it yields CASTRTSGLRDTQYF.

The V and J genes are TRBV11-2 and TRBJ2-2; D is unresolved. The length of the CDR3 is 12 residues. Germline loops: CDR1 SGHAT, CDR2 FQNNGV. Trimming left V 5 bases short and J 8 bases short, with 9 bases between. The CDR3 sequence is CASSLDPGELFF. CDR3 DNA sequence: TGTGCCAGCAGCCTCGATCCTGGGGAGCTGTTTTTT.

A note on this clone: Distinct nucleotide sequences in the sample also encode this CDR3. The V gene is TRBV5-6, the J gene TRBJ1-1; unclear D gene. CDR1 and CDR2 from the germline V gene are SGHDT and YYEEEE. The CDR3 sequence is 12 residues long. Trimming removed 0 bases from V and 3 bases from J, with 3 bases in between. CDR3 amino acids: CASSLGDTEAFF. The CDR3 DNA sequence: TGTGCCAGCAGCTTGGGGGACACTGAAGCTTTCTTT.

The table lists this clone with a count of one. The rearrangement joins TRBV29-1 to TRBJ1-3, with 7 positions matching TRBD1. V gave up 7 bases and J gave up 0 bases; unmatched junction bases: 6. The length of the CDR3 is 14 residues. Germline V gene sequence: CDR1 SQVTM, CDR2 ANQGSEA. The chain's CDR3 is CSASGGNSGNTIYF. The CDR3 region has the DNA TGCAGCGCTTCAGGGGGTAACTCTGGAAACACCATATATTTT.

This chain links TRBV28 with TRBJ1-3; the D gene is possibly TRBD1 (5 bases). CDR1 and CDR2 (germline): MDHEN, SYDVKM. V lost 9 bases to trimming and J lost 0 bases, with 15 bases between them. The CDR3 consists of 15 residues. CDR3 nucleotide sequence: TGTGCCAGGGAGCCGACAGTCAGCTCTGGAAACACCATATATTTT. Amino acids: CAREPTVSSGNTIYF.

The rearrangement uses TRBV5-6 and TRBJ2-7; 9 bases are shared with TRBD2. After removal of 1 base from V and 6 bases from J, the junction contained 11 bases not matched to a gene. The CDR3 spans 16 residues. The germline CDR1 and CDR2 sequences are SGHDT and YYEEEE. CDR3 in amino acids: CASSLISGSSGGEQYF. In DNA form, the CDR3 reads TGTGCCAGCAGCTTGATTAGCGGGAGTTCAGGTGGCGAGCAGTACTTC.